This T cell receptor beta chain comes out of a study of shared clonotypes between healthy human individuals. Study-wide background: The study drew on a couple of women and three men aged 18 to 49 as donors. There were three CD4 naive, three CD4 memory, two CD8 naive and one CD8 memory plates per donor.

Cells designated naive CD8 were CD45RO-negative and were positively selected for CCR7, with terminally differentiated effector memory CD45RA+ cells excluded. There are 13 residues in the CDR3. The V end was cut by 2 bases, the J end by 8 bases, with 10 bases between. Germline V lookup: CDR1 MDHEN, CDR2 SYDVKM. The genomic DNA of each subset was split evenly across several immunoSEQ plates. The input for sorted-subset replicate PCRs was approximately 200 ng DNA, about 30,000 T cell genomes. Measured with immunoSEQ multiplex PCR; TCRdb has only the in-frame clones, and not every one. The sample lists about 2.1 million clones, roughly 93% occurring once.

The TCR originated in a man younger than 35 in good health. Some clones in this sample may be carry-over from other donors' samples. V usage is TRBV28 and J usage is TRBJ2-1, with a tentative D call TRBD2 (5 bases). The sample was naive CD8+ T cells from PBMCs. CDR3 DNA: TGTGCCAGCAGTTTAAGCGGTATCCATGAGCAGTTCTTC. Protein sequence: CASSLSGIHEQFF.